Shown below are 24 T cell receptor beta chains from a single sample sequenced in a study of shared clonotypes between healthy human individuals. The data were produced by immunoSEQ multiplex PCR, yet TCRdb's version contains in-frame clones alone and is incomplete. This sample has hundreds of thousands of clones, with 85% to 95% found just once. Naive CD8 cells lacked CD45RO, underwent positive selection for CCR7 and left out terminally differentiated effector memory CD45RA+ cells. The sequencing sample was made of naive CD8+ T cells sorted from blood. The origin of the receptors is a woman aged 25 to 39 in good health.

The CDR3 coding sequence is TGTGCCAGCAGCTTAGGTGGGGGGGATGGCTACACCTTC. Encoded protein: CASSLGGGDGYTF. The genes are TRBV11-2 and TRBJ1-2, with D possibly being TRBD1 (5 bases). The germline CDR1 and CDR2 sequences are SGHAT and FQNNGV. V lost 1 base to trimming and J lost 6 bases, with 9 bases between them. The CDR3 sequence is 13 residues long.

The table lists this clone with a few counts. This sequence joins TRBV2 and TRBJ1-3; D might be TRBD1 (5 bases). The CDR3 runs to 13 residues. From germline, CDR1 is SNHLY and CDR2 FYNNEI. V was clipped by 11 bases and J by 4 bases, with 15 bases between them. CDR3 sequence reads: CAAYGGEGNTIYF. CDR3 nucleotides: TGTGCCGCGTACGGGGGTGAGGGAAACACCATATATTTT.

The chain recombines TRBV7-9 with TRBJ1-1; weak D call: TRBD1 (6 bases). This CDR3 is 12 amino acids long. The V and J ends lost 4 bases and 9 bases respectively, with 12 bases between them. Per the germline V gene, CDR1 is SEHNR and CDR2 is FQNEAQ (reference sequence). CDR3 DNA: TGTGCCAGCAGCTCCTTGACAGGAAAAGCTTTCTTT. Protein: CASSSLTGKAFF.

In its sample, this clone was seen once. The chain combines TRBV28 with TRBJ1-5, with 11 bases identical to TRBD1. The ends lost 3 bases at V and 3 bases at J; junction bases unmatched: 7. This CDR3 spans 17 amino acids. Germline values: CDR1 MDHEN, CDR2 SYDVKM. CDR3: CASSFTGTGGNNQPQHF. The CDR3 region has the DNA TGTGCCAGCAGTTTCACCGGGACAGGGGGTAACAATCAGCCCCAGCATTTT.

V gene TRBV5-5 combines with J gene TRBJ2-3, with a possible D match to TRBD1 (5 bases). CDR1 SGHKS and CDR2 YYEKEE come from the germline V gene (reference sequence). The CDR3 has 14 residues. Trimming removed 0 bases from V and 3 bases from J, with 8 bases in between. The DNA for the CDR3 is TGTGCCAGCAGCTTGGAGGGGCTGACAGATACGCAGTATTTT. Protein: CASSLEGLTDTQYF.

The chain combines TRBV4-1 with TRBJ1-2; 7 nucleotides align to TRBD1. CDR3 length: 17 residues. V trimming: 0 bases; J trimming: 5 bases; junction bases outside the gene matches: 12. Per germline, CDR1 MGHRA and CDR2 YSYEKL. The CDR3 protein is CASSQDTHSEGAYGYTF. The CDR3 nucleotides read TGCGCCAGCAGCCAAGATACCCATTCTGAGGGGGCTTATGGCTACACCTTC.

The genes are TRBV28 and TRBJ1-1; D is unresolved. Trimming shortened V by 6 bases and J by 0 bases, and 8 bases separated the two germline ends. Germline CDR1 is MDHEN and CDR2 is SYDVKM. The CDR3 contains 13 residues. The CDR3 protein is CASSGSLNTEAFF. The CDR3 nucleotides read TGTGCCAGCAGCGGGTCCTTGAACACTGAAGCTTTCTTT.

The chain carries TRBV6-1 and TRBJ1-5, with D tentatively TRBD1 (5 bases). Germline loops: CDR1 MNHNS, CDR2 SASEGT. V was trimmed by 0 bases and J by 3 bases, leaving 9 bases between them. This CDR3 has 15 amino acids. The CDR3 region is CASSEAGGFNQPQHF. For the CDR3, the DNA is TGTGCCAGCAGTGAAGCCGGGGGATTCAATCAGCCCCAGCATTTT.

V and J are TRBV9 and TRBJ2-6; D is perhaps TRBD1 (6 bases). CDR1 SGDLS and CDR2 YYNGEE come from the germline V gene. The V gene lost 3 bases and the J gene lost 2 bases, with 18 bases spanning the gap. The length of the CDR3 is 18 residues. The CDR3 DNA follows: TGTGCCAGCAGCGCCATGACAGGAGTGCTCGCTGGGGCCAACGTCCTGACTTTC. Its protein product is CASSAMTGVLAGANVLTF.

The rearrangement joins TRBV15 to TRBJ1-5; no reliable D call. Germline V gives CDR1 LNHNV, CDR2 YYDKDF (reference sequence). Trimming pared 0 bases from V and 4 bases from J, leaving 10 bases between. The CDR3 is 15 amino acids. CDR3 protein: CATSRDWSGNQPQHF. As DNA, the CDR3 is TGTGCCACCAGCAGAGATTGGTCGGGAAATCAGCCCCAGCATTTT.

V gene TRBV7-9 combines with J gene TRBJ2-7, with a tentative D call TRBD1 (6 bases). The CDR3 extends over 16 amino acids. CDR1 SEHNR and CDR2 FQNEAQ come from the germline V gene (reference sequence). V lost 5 bases and J lost 2, with 19 bases in between. CDR3 sequence (DNA): TGTGCCAGCAGCCCCGAGGGGGTCTGGCCCCCCTACGAGCAGTACTTC. Its translation: CASSPEGVWPPYEQYF.

The chain links TRBV7-9 to TRBJ2-1, with 10 bases lining up with TRBD2. The CDR3 runs 17 residues. With V trimmed by 3 bases and J by 0 bases, 5 bases remained unmatched. CDR1 is SEHNR and CDR2 is FQNEAQ in the germline V gene (reference sequence). The CDR3 sequence is CASSLLAGDSSYNEQFF. In DNA, the CDR3 is TGTGCCAGCAGCTTGCTAGCGGGAGATTCCTCCTACAATGAGCAGTTCTTC.

The chain combines TRBV28 with TRBJ1-5; D call uncertain. Germline lookup yields CDR1 MDHEN and CDR2 SYDVKM. CDR3 length equals 16 residues. Trimming removed 5 bases from V and 5 bases from J, with 19 bases in between. CDR3 sequence: CASSLLGLRSDQPQHF. The CDR3 DNA reads TGTGCCAGCAGTCTCTTAGGATTGCGGAGTGATCAGCCCCAGCATTTT.

CDR3 in amino acids: CASSIGQGEYEQYF. CDR3 in DNA: TGTGCCAGTAGTATCGGGCAGGGTGAGTACGAGCAGTACTTC. V usage is TRBV19 and J usage is TRBJ2-7; tentative D call: TRBD1 (5 bases). The V end lost 3 bases, the J end lost 4 bases, and 13 bases lay between the germline ends. The CDR3 has 14 amino acids. Looked up from germline, CDR1 is LNHDA and CDR2 is SQIVND (reference sequence).

J is TRBJ2-7 and V is TRBV5-4, with 9 bases that match TRBD2. Germline values: CDR1 SGHNT, CDR2 YYREEE (reference sequence). The CDR3 covers 15 residues. J lost 0 bases, V lost 7 bases, and 8 bases had no gene match. As DNA, the CDR3 is TGTGCCAGCGGAATAGCGGGAGTTCTCTCCTACGAGCAGTACTTC. As protein: CASGIAGVLSYEQYF.

The CDR3 nucleotides read TGTGCCAGTATCTTGGTGTACGGGGGGGCCGGGGAGCTGTTTTTT. The encoded protein is CASILVYGGAGELFF. V is TRBV19 and J is TRBJ2-2, with TRBD2 identical over 8 bases. This CDR3 region has 15 residues. V trimming: 7 bases; J trimming: 6 bases; junction bases outside the gene matches: 10. Germline CDR1 LNHDA, CDR2 SQIVND (reference sequence).

The V gene is TRBV5-4, the J gene TRBJ2-7; TRBD1 agrees at 10 bases. Germline loops: CDR1 SGHNT, CDR2 YYREEE (reference sequence). After removal of 3 bases from V and 1 base from J, the junction contained 4 bases not matched to a gene. The CDR3 totals 15 residues. DNA for the CDR3: TGTGCCAGCAGCTGGGACAGGGGTTTGTCCTACGAGCAGTACTTC. Translating gives CASSWDRGLSYEQYF.

J is TRBJ2-1 and V is TRBV14; D is unresolved. The V end lost 0 bases, the J end lost 9 bases, and 3 bases lay between the germline ends. Germline CDR1 reads SGHDN; CDR2 reads FVKESK. The CDR3 contains 11 residues. CDR3 DNA sequence: TGTGCCAGCAGCCAAGAGGTTGAGCAGTTCTTC. This gives the protein CASSQEVEQFF. Filled out from reference TRBV14 and TRBJ2-1, the complete variable domain reads EAGVTQFPSHSVIEKGQTVTLRCDPISGHDNLYWYRRVMGKEIKFLLHFVKESKQDESGMPNNRFLAERTGGTYSTLKVQPAELEDSGVYFCASSQEVEQFFGPGTRLTVL.

This clone was counted a single time. The chain links TRBV4-1 to TRBJ2-6; D unclear. Trimming left V 1 base short and J 0 bases short, with 13 bases between. The germline CDR1 and CDR2 sequences are MGHRA and YSYEKL. The CDR3 totals 18 residues. Here the CDR3 DNA reads TGCGCCAGCAGCCAAGGGGCGGTGTATTCCTCTGGGGCCAACGTCCTGACTTTC. Its translation is CASSQGAVYSSGANVLTF.

The V call is TRBV16, the J call TRBJ1-2, with 8 bases matching TRBD1. The length of the CDR3 is 14 residues. After removal of 6 bases from V and 4 bases from J, the junction contained 7 bases not matched to a gene. CDR1 and CDR2 (germline): KGHSY, FQNENV. Written as DNA, the CDR3 is TGTGCCAGCAGTCCGGACAGGGATACCTATGGCTACACCTTC. It is translated as CASSPDRDTYGYTF.

As for this clone: This specimen includes other DNA sequences encoding the same CDR3. This chain links TRBV9 with TRBJ1-3; no clear D gene. Per germline, CDR1 SGDLS and CDR2 YYNGEE. V was clipped by 4 bases and J by 0 bases, with 11 bases between them. The CDR3 spans 15 residues. As DNA, the CDR3 is TGTGCCAGCAGCCCCAGCGGGGACTCTGGAAACACCATATATTTT. This gives the protein CASSPSGDSGNTIYF. The variable domain in full, completed from reference TRBV9 and TRBJ1-3, reads DSGVTQTPKHLITATGQRVTLRCSPRSGDLSVYWYQQSLDQGLQFLIQYYNGEERAKGNILERFSAQQFPDLHSELNLSSLELGDSALYFCASSPSGDSGNTIYFGEGSWLTVV.

The rearrangement links TRBV20-1 to TRBJ2-2; D unclear. The germline CDR1 and CDR2 sequences are DFQATT and SNEGSKA (reference sequence). The CDR3 extends over 11 amino acids. V lost 5 bases and J lost 6, with 7 bases in between. Written as DNA, the CDR3 is TGCAGTGCTCCCTTCGCCGGGGAGCTGTTTTTT. Residues: CSAPFAGELFF.

This clone appeared once. The chain has TRBV6-1 and TRBJ1-4; the D is unclear. The CDR3 covers 14 residues. CDR1 is MNHNS and CDR2 is SASEGT in the germline V gene. V was clipped by 2 bases and J by 4 bases, with 8 bases between them. CDR3 bases: TGTGCCAGCAGTGAATTCACTTTTAATGAAAAACTGTTTTTT. Its translation is CASSEFTFNEKLFF.

The rearrangement links TRBV28 to TRBJ2-3; D is possibly TRBD2 (6 bases). The CDR3 runs 14 residues. Trimming removed 6 bases from V and 2 bases from J, with 12 bases in between. Germline CDR1 is MDHEN and CDR2 is SYDVKM. CDR3 nucleotides: TGTGCCAGCAGCTTCGGACTACTCACAGATACGCAGTATTTT. Translating gives CASSFGLLTDTQYF.